The subject of this entry is one T cell receptor (beta chain). The record originates from a study of blood T cell repertoires in COVID-19. Study as a whole: COVID-19 samples from acute and convalescent phases originated in the United States, Italy and Spain. PBMCs, B-cell-depleted T cells, or T cells provided the cDNA or gDNA that made up the material.

The CDR3 has 12 residues. Trimming cost V 6 bases and J 3 bases, with 6 bases left between them. Germline assignment: CDR1 MNHEY and CDR2 SVGEGT. Original methodology: Estimates of nucleated cell counts were drawn from the amplification of reference gene primers. Sequencing used immunoSEQ multiplex PCR; TCRdb keeps in-frame clones, though not all of them. That table is the source of V, J and clone size, and D and trimming were worked out from the DNA. This sample yields 300,000 or so clones, of which about 89% are seen a single time; about 8% belongs to the top ten. This chain links TRBV6-2 or TRBV6-3 with TRBJ1-5, with unresolved D. This receptor was taken from a woman in her 50s who had recovered from COVID-19. Sample: peripheral blood. The CDR3 loop is CASSPYNQPQHF. Written as DNA, the CDR3 is TGTGCCAGCAGCCCCTACAATCAGCCCCAGCATTTT.